The 18 T cell receptor beta chains in this list originate from one sample, sequenced in a study of naive and memory T cell subsets. Both TRBC1 and TRBC2 were covered by a beta constant-region primer of two equimolar oligonucleotides. Ligated cDNA was amplified by four rounds of PCR with nested alpha and beta constant-region primers and SP2. Using its own MiXCR run on the UMI-ligation and nested PCR reads, TCRdb lists one record per CDR3 protein. The table includes 8,500 to 10,000 distinct CDR3 sequences, about 6% detected once. Sequences were obtained from CD4+ TEMRA cells from blood. Described subset: effector memory re-expressing CD45RA, CD45RA+ CD27-. The receptors here all came from a human donor in good health.

The chain couples TRBV28 to TRBJ2-6; D is undetermined. CDR3 length equals 16 residues. CDR1 and CDR2 (germline): MDHEN, SYDVKM. V shed 6 bases and J shed 0 bases, with 12 bases lying between them. The CDR3 DNA follows: TGTGCCAGCAGCCTCATATCTGGCTCTGGGGCCAACGTCCTGACTTTC. Protein sequence: CASSLISGSGANVLTF. Together with reference TRBV28 and TRBJ2-6, the CDR3 gives the full variable domain: DVKVTQSSRYLVKRTGEKVFLECVQDMDHENMFWYRQDPGLGLRLIYFSYDVKMKEKGDIPEGYSVSREKKERFSLILESASTNQTSMYLCASSLISGSGANVLTFGAGSRLTVL.

The table lists this clonotype with many counts. The rearrangement links TRBV20-1 to TRBJ2-7, with D perhaps matching TRBD2 (5 bases). V dropped 0 bases and J dropped 0 bases, with 9 bases sitting between them. CDR3 length: 14 residues. Germline CDR1 and CDR2: DFQATT and SNEGSKA (reference sequence). CDR3 amino acids: CSARDEGYSYEQYF. In DNA form, the CDR3 reads TGCAGTGCTAGAGACGAGGGCTACTCCTACGAGCAGTACTTC.

This clonotype was seen repeatedly, ten times or more. The rearrangement links TRBV6-2 or TRBV6-3 to TRBJ2-7; D is ambiguous. CDR1 is MNHEY, CDR2 SVGEGT, per germline. Trimming left V 0 bases short and J 2 bases short, with 5 bases between. There are 13 residues in the CDR3. In nucleotides, the CDR3 is TGTGCCAGCAGTTACTCGACGGCCTACGAGCAGTACTTC. Translation: CASSYSTAYEQYF.

This clonotype is labeled medium-sized. This chain connects TRBV20-1 to TRBJ2-3, with 10 bases matching TRBD2. Germline V gives CDR1 DFQATT, CDR2 SNEGSKA (reference sequence). With 7 bases clipped from V and 7 bases from J, the junction kept 8 bases outside the gene matches. CDR3 length equals 13 residues. The CDR3 loop is CSVGLAGVHTQYF. The CDR3 DNA sequence: TGCAGTGTCGGGCTAGCGGGAGTGCATACGCAGTATTTT.

This clonotype was recorded at least ten times. The V gene is TRBV15, the J gene TRBJ2-2, with a possible D match to TRBD1 (6 bases). The germline V gene has CDR1 LNHNV and CDR2 YYDKDF (reference sequence). V was shortened by 5 bases and J by 6 bases, with 16 bases between the two germline ends. The length of the CDR3 is 15 residues. CDR3 sequence: CATSGLITGSGELFF. DNA of the CDR3: TGTGCCACCAGCGGCCTTATAACAGGGTCCGGGGAGCTGTTTTTT.

This clonotype was found many times. This chain links TRBV28 with TRBJ1-1; D remains unclear. Germline CDR1 MDHEN, CDR2 SYDVKM. Trimming took 5 bases from V and 0 from J, leaving 10 bases between them. CDR3 length: 14 amino acids. CDR3 nucleotides: TGTGCCAGCAGTCCGCCCGACATGAACACTGAAGCTTTCTTT. Translated, it gives CASSPPDMNTEAFF.

In this sample, this clonotype turned up a few times. The chain links TRBV29-1 to TRBJ1-2, with a tentative D call TRBD1 (5 bases). V shed 0 bases and J shed 6 bases, with 11 bases lying between them. The CDR3 has 13 residues. Per germline, CDR1 SQVTM and CDR2 ANQGSEA. The CDR3 DNA reads TGCAGCGTTGAAGATTCTCAGGGTCATGGCTACACCTTC. Its protein is CSVEDSQGHGYTF.

The table lists this clonotype with many counts. The CDR3 protein is CATSDFPGQGSTNEQFF. The CDR3 DNA follows: TGTGCCACCAGTGATTTCCCGGGACAGGGTTCGACGAATGAGCAGTTCTTC. The J gene is TRBJ2-1, the V gene TRBV24-1; TRBD1 matches at 9 bases. Losses at the gene ends were 1 base for V and 7 bases for J; bases not matched to a gene: 10. Germline lookup yields CDR1 KGHDR and CDR2 SFDVKD. The CDR3 is 17 residues long.

The table lists this clonotype with many counts. The chain has TRBV9 and TRBJ2-1; D not certain. The CDR3 covers 13 residues. Germline assignment: CDR1 SGDLS and CDR2 YYNGEE. Trimming pared 3 bases from V and 0 bases from J, leaving 4 bases between. CDR3 protein: CASSADSYNEQFF. The CDR3 nucleotides are TGTGCCAGCAGCGCGGACTCCTACAATGAGCAGTTCTTC.

This clonotype was seen more than once but under ten times. The rearrangement joins TRBV18 to TRBJ2-2, with 8 bases aligning to TRBD1. CDR1 is KGHSH and CDR2 is LQKENI in the germline V gene. The trim removed 2 bases at V and 8 bases at J, leaving 10 bases unmatched. The CDR3 is made up of 16 amino acids. DNA for the CDR3: TGTGCCAGCTCACCATTTACCGGGACAGGTCCAGGGGAGCTGTTTTTT. This translates into CASSPFTGTGPGELFF.

There are many counts of this clonotype. J is TRBJ1-3 and V is TRBV7-2, with 11 bases fitting TRBD1. The CDR3 has 15 residues. Germline lookup yields CDR1 SGHTA and CDR2 FQGNSA. With 1 base clipped from V and 4 bases from J, the junction kept 0 bases outside the gene matches. The CDR3 here is CASSLGTGGGNTIYF. The CDR3, as DNA: TGTGCCAGCAGCTTAGGGACAGGGGGCGGAAACACCATATATTTT.

V gene TRBV3-1 combines with J gene TRBJ1-2, with D possibly TRBD1 on 5 matching bases. V lost 3 bases and J 7 bases, leaving 9 bases between the germline ends. Germline values: CDR1 LGHDT, CDR2 YNNKEL (reference sequence). This CDR3 is built from 12 residues. CDR3 DNA sequence: TGTGCCAGCAGCCAGACAGACAGTGGCTACACCTTC. The encoded protein is CASSQTDSGYTF.

This clonotype has a count of ten or more. The rearrangement links TRBV29-1 to TRBJ1-1; D is ambiguous. Looked up from germline, CDR1 is SQVTM and CDR2 is ANQGSEA. The CDR3 loop spans 13 amino acids. V shed 5 bases and J shed 5 bases, with 15 bases lying between them. The CDR3 sequence is CSVPGIVGTEAFF. Written as DNA, the CDR3 is TGCAGCGTTCCCGGAATCGTTGGGACTGAAGCTTTCTTT.

This clonotype was seen ten or more times. The chain recombines TRBV27 with TRBJ2-3, with 7 bases aligning to TRBD2. Trimming removed 6 bases from V and 4 bases from J; junction bases left unmatched: 7. The CDR3 extends over 14 amino acids. Germline CDR1 is MNHEY and CDR2 is SMNVEV (reference sequence). CDR3 sequence: CASSNRLAADTQYF. The DNA of the CDR3 is TGTGCCAGCAGCAACCGACTAGCCGCAGATACGCAGTATTTT.

This clonotype is labeled medium-sized. The rearrangement joins TRBV12-3 or TRBV12-4 to TRBJ1-1; D call uncertain. The CDR3 consists of 14 residues. V was cut by 3 bases and J by 0 bases, with 8 bases left in between. This chain's CDR3 is CASSLSGMNTEAFF. The CDR3 DNA follows: TGTGCCAGCAGTTTGTCAGGCATGAACACTGAAGCTTTCTTT.

The rearrangement uses TRBV11-3 and TRBJ2-2, with D possibly TRBD1 on 6 matching bases. The V gene's germline CDR1 is SGHNT and CDR2 YENEEA. CDR3 size: 15 residues. Trimming cost V 3 bases and J 0 bases, with 8 bases left between them. CDR3: CASSFGTTNTGELFF. CDR3 nucleotides: TGTGCCAGCAGCTTTGGGACAACGAACACCGGGGAGCTGTTTTTT.

The chain links TRBV28 to TRBJ1-2, with D possibly TRBD1 on 6 matching bases. The CDR3 runs 15 residues. Germline V CDR1 and CDR2: MDHEN, SYDVKM. V was trimmed by 6 bases and J by 4 bases, leaving 18 bases between them. Written as DNA, the CDR3 is TGTGCCAGCAGCCCACACAGGGCGCGGTCCTATGGCTACACCTTC. This translates into CASSPHRARSYGYTF.

The V and J genes are TRBV6-2 or TRBV6-3 and TRBJ2-1, with a weak D call TRBD1 (5 bases). The CDR3 has 17 residues. Deletions cut 4 bases from V and 7 bases from J, with 23 bases between. CDR1 and CDR2 (germline): MNHEY, SVGEGT. The CDR3 loop reads CASSSTGWAATYNEQFF. CDR3 nucleotides: TGTGCCAGCAGTTCAACAGGTTGGGCAGCCACTTATAATGAGCAGTTCTTC.